What follows are 30 T cell receptor beta chains derived from one specimen sequenced in a study of glioma-infiltrating T cells after dendritic cell vaccination. Data came from immunoSEQ multiplex PCR; TCRdb stores just in-frame clones and leaves some out. The sample holds around 73,000 clones, roughly 82% seen once. The sequencing used blood, collected before dendritic cell vaccination. The receptors shown here come from a human donor with glioblastoma.

The chain combines TRBV28 with TRBJ1-2; the D gene is possibly TRBD1 (6 bases). Trimming took 5 bases from V and 8 from J, leaving 12 bases between them. Germline-derived CDR1 and CDR2 are MDHEN and SYDVKM. The CDR3 spans 12 residues. CDR3 sequence reads: CASSLKGVGYTF. The CDR3, as DNA: TGTGCCAGCAGTCTAAAGGGGGTAGGCTACACCTTC.

CDR3 loop: CASSDPEPPGPYEQYV. DNA for the CDR3: TGTGCCAGCAGTGACCCCGAGCCTCCAGGGCCCTACGAGCAGTACGTC. The chain employs TRBV6-4 and TRBJ2-7; perhaps TRBD1 as D (5 bases). From germline, CDR1 is MRHNA and CDR2 SNTAGT. The V and J ends lost 2 bases and 2 bases respectively, with 16 bases between them. The CDR3 contains 16 residues.

The chain uses TRBV10-3 and TRBJ2-1, with a possible D match to TRBD2 (6 bases). V was trimmed by 10 bases and J by 0 bases, leaving 16 bases between them. Germline CDR1 and CDR2: ENHRY and SYGVKD. There are 15 residues in the CDR3. The CDR3 spells CASGIDTSSYNEQFF. The CDR3 region has the DNA TGTGCCAGCGGGATAGACACTTCCTCCTACAATGAGCAGTTCTTC.

The rearrangement uses TRBV19 and TRBJ2-1, with 9 bases lining up with TRBD2. J lost 2 bases, V lost 4 bases, and 6 bases had no gene match. Per germline, CDR1 LNHDA and CDR2 SQIVND (reference sequence). This CDR3 region has 16 residues. CDR3 nucleotides: TGTGCCAGTAGTAATCGAAGGACTAGCGCCTACAATGAGCAGTTCTTC. Its translation is CASSNRRTSAYNEQFF.

The CDR3 coding sequence is TGTGCCAGCAGTTGGGGGACAGGGGGGGGCTACACCTTC. Protein: CASSWGTGGGYTF. The rearrangement joins TRBV6-5 to TRBJ1-2, with TRBD1 identical over 11 bases. The CDR3 spans 13 residues. Germline V gene lookup returns CDR1 MNHEY and CDR2 SVGAGI. Germline trimming cut 4 bases from V and 8 bases from J; bases unmatched to any gene: 3.

The sample holds one count of this clone. The chain has TRBV9 and TRBJ2-7, with TRBD2 as a possible D gene (5 bases). The V gene's germline CDR1 is SGDLS and CDR2 YYNGEE. Between the trimmed V and J ends, which lost 0 bases and 2 bases, there was a span of 9 bases. The CDR3 runs 14 residues. The CDR3 region is CASSVDSGTYEQYF. The CDR3 DNA is TGTGCCAGCAGCGTAGATTCGGGGACCTACGAGCAGTACTTC.

V is TRBV29-1 and J is TRBJ2-1; 9 bases map to TRBD1. Germline-derived CDR1 and CDR2 are SQVTM and ANQGSEA. The V segment lost 6 bases and the J segment 3 bases; nucleotides outside the gene matches: 3. The CDR3 runs to 13 residues. This CDR3 is CSVGQGLYNEQFF. For the CDR3, the DNA is TGCAGCGTGGGACAGGGACTCTACAATGAGCAGTTCTTC.

This rearrangement joins TRBV5-1 to TRBJ2-5, with 8 nucleotides matching TRBD2. Germline V CDR1 and CDR2: SGHRS, YFSETQ. The trim removed 0 bases at V and 4 bases at J, leaving 8 bases unmatched. This CDR3 region has 16 residues. The CDR3 is CASSLAGGAGAETQYF. As DNA, the CDR3 is TGCGCCAGCAGCTTGGCCGGGGGGGCCGGGGCAGAGACCCAGTACTTC.

The chain couples TRBV7-9 to TRBJ1-4; 8 bases align to TRBD1. Germline V gene sequence: CDR1 SEHNR, CDR2 FQNEAQ (reference sequence). The CDR3 consists of 17 residues. After removal of 4 bases from V and 6 bases from J, the junction contained 13 bases not matched to a gene. For the CDR3, the DNA is TGTGCCAGCAGCTCCCGATCCCAGGGGGCGTATGATGAAAAACTGTTTTTT. It is translated as CASSSRSQGAYDEKLFF.

CDR3 residues: CASSAGRSGGGYTGELFF. The CDR3, as DNA: TGTGCCAGCAGCGCAGGAAGGAGTGGCGGGGGTTACACCGGGGAGCTGTTTTTT. The chain combines TRBV9 with TRBJ2-2, with TRBD2 matching 7 bases. The CDR3 is made up of 18 amino acids. The germline CDR1 and CDR2 sequences are SGDLS and YYNGEE. J gave up 3 bases and V 3 bases, and 14 bases lay outside the gene matches.

The chain employs TRBV25-1 and TRBJ1-2; 7 bases match TRBD1. V lost 1 base and J lost 2; bases outside the gene matches: 1. This CDR3 has 14 amino acids. Germline V gene lookup returns CDR1 MGHDK and CDR2 SYGVNS. As DNA, the CDR3 is TGTGCCAGCAGTGAATCGGGACAGAACTATGGCTACACCTTC. Translated, it gives CASSESGQNYGYTF.

The rearrangement uses TRBV5-1 and TRBJ2-3, with D possibly called TRBD1 or TRBD2 (6 bases each). Trimming left V 4 bases short and J 4 bases short, with 10 bases between. The CDR3 is made up of 13 amino acids. CDR1 is SGHRS and CDR2 is YFSETQ in the germline V gene. CDR3 sequence: CASSVEGADTQYF. The CDR3, as DNA: TGCGCCAGCAGCGTGGAGGGGGCAGATACGCAGTATTTT.

This chain links TRBV5-5 with TRBJ2-6; D not resolved. The germline V gene has CDR1 SGHKS and CDR2 YYEKEE (reference sequence). The CDR3 extends over 17 amino acids. Trimming removed 4 bases from V and 0 bases from J, with 14 bases in between. The CDR3 DNA sequence: TGTGCCAGCAGCCATAAGGCCGGGTCCTCTGGGGCCAACGTCCTGACTTTC. Its translation is CASSHKAGSSGANVLTF.

The J gene is TRBJ2-7, the V gene TRBV5-1, with a possible D match to TRBD2 (5 bases). Germline V lookup: CDR1 SGHRS, CDR2 YFSETQ. The CDR3 consists of 18 residues. The V end lost 0 bases, the J end lost 3 bases, and 22 bases lay between the germline ends. In DNA form, the CDR3 reads TGCGCCAGCAGCTTGGATTTATGGTGGCGGGCCGGGTTCTACGAGCAGTACGTC. Protein: CASSLDLWWRAGFYEQYV.

This clone was seen more than once but under ten times. For the CDR3, the DNA is TGTGCCAGCAGCCCCACTAGCGGGAGGGACCAAGAGACCCAGTACTTC. Residues: CASSPTSGRDQETQYF. V usage is TRBV4-2 and J usage is TRBJ2-5; 13 bases fit TRBD2. Germline V lookup: CDR1 LGHNA, CDR2 YNFKEQ. Trimming cost V 4 bases and J 0 bases; bases outside gene matches: 2. CDR3 length: 16 amino acids.

This clone was observed a single time. The chain joins TRBV5-1 to TRBJ1-5, with D possibly TRBD1 on 6 matching bases. Germline V gene lookup returns CDR1 SGHRS and CDR2 YFSETQ. Trimming stripped 4 bases from V and 2 bases from J, with 10 bases between. The CDR3 is 14 amino acids. In DNA form, the CDR3 reads TGCGCCAGCAGCCCGGCAGGGGGCAATCAGCCCCAGCATTTT. Its protein is CASSPAGGNQPQHF.

This chain joins TRBV6-1 and TRBJ1-1, with TRBD1 as a possible D gene (6 bases). Per germline, CDR1 MNHNS and CDR2 SASEGT. The ends were cut back, 10 bases at V and 5 bases at J, with 20 bases in the middle. This CDR3 spans 14 amino acids. CDR3: CATRLDWGQTEAFF. The CDR3, as DNA: TGTGCCACCCGCCTTGATTGGGGGCAGACTGAAGCTTTCTTT.

This chain uses TRBV19 with TRBJ2-1; the D gene is possibly TRBD2 (6 bases). V lost 0 bases, J lost 14 bases, and 20 bases lay in between. There are 15 residues in the CDR3. The germline V gene has CDR1 LNHDA and CDR2 SQIVND (reference sequence). CDR3 nucleotides: TGTGCCAGTAGTATAGAGGCGGTCGGGAGAGCTCATGAGTTCTTC. This codes for CASSIEAVGRAHEFF.

The CDR3 protein is CSATQYNEQFF. In nucleotides, the CDR3 is TGCAGTGCGACACAGTACAATGAGCAGTTCTTC. The chain is built from TRBV20-1 and TRBJ2-1; D gene unclear. This CDR3 spans 11 amino acids. Germline assignment: CDR1 DFQATT and CDR2 SNEGSKA (reference sequence). V lost 6 bases and J lost 4, with 7 bases in between.

The chain uses TRBV19 and TRBJ2-5; maybe TRBD1 (6 bases). V was trimmed by 6 bases and J by 2 bases, leaving 16 bases between them. Germline V gives CDR1 LNHDA, CDR2 SQIVND (reference sequence). This CDR3 contains 15 residues. Here the CDR3 DNA reads TGTGCCAGTAGCGGTTTGGGGGCATTGCAAGAGACCCAGTACTTC. It codes for CASSGLGALQETQYF.

On this clone itself: One end of the junction fails to match germline, which may point to a read error. The chain is built from TRBV19 and TRBJ1-6, with TRBD1 matching 8 bases. This CDR3 contains 14 residues. In germline, CDR1 is LNHDA, CDR2 SQIVND (reference sequence). CDR3 amino acids: CASSGTGYNSPLHF. Written as DNA, the CDR3 is TGTGCCAGTAGTGGGACAGGATATAATTCGCCCCTCCACTTT.

The chain uses TRBV6-1 and TRBJ1-2, with unresolved D. CDR3 length equals 12 residues. V lost 4 bases to trimming and J lost 7 bases, with 10 bases between them. Germline CDR1 is MNHNS and CDR2 is SASEGT. CDR3 loop: CASSGIRGGYTF. In DNA form, the CDR3 reads TGTGCCAGCAGTGGGATTCGGGGTGGCTACACCTTC.

The J gene is TRBJ1-3, the V gene TRBV5-8; D unresolved. V was pared by 0 bases and J by 0 bases, with 10 bases between. The CDR3 length is 16 residues. Germline V CDR1 and CDR2: SGHTS, YDEGEE. CDR3 bases: TGTGCCAGCAGCTTGGCCTACCTCTACTCTGGAAACACCATATATTTT. This encodes CASSLAYLYSGNTIYF.

CDR3 in amino acids: CASSQGLEGPYEQYV. The CDR3 nucleotides read TGTGCCAGCAGTCAAGGACTGGAGGGACCCTACGAGCAGTACGTC. V is TRBV6-1 and J is TRBJ2-7, with a weak D call TRBD2 (6 bases). The CDR3 has 15 residues. Trimming removed 5 bases from V and 2 bases from J, with 16 bases in between. The V gene's germline CDR1 is MNHNS and CDR2 SASEGT.

The chain combines TRBV5-1 with TRBJ2-7; TRBD1 matches at 7 bases. The CDR3 length is 15 residues. Germline CDR1 reads SGHRS; CDR2 reads YFSETQ. Unmatched junction bases numbered 3, after V lost 0 bases and J lost 0 bases. The CDR3 region has the DNA TGCGCCAGCAGCTTGGAAGAGGGGGCCTCCTACGAGCAGTACTTC. Translated: CASSLEEGASYEQYF.

This clone was picked up one time. This chain joins TRBV4-1 and TRBJ2-1, with 12 bases aligning to TRBD2. V dropped 2 bases and J dropped 3; count of bases not matched to a gene: 5. CDR3 length: 17 amino acids. CDR1 and CDR2 from the germline V gene are MGHRA and YSYEKL. CDR3 sequence: CASSQQLAGGYYNEQFF. DNA for the CDR3: TGCGCCAGCAGCCAACAACTAGCGGGGGGATACTACAATGAGCAGTTCTTC.

The chain combines TRBV19 with TRBJ1-2; TRBD1 matches 8 bases. V shed 3 bases and J 8 bases; nucleotides not matched to a gene: 5. The CDR3 has 13 residues. Germline V gene sequence: CDR1 LNHDA, CDR2 SQIVND (reference sequence). CDR3 DNA sequence: TGTGCCAGTAGTATCCAGGGGGCGCGAGGCTACACCTTC. Translating it yields CASSIQGARGYTF.

CDR3 nucleotides: TGTGCCAGCACGTGGAACACTGAAGCTTTCTTT. Its protein is CASTWNTEAFF. V is TRBV2 and J is TRBJ1-1; D gene ambiguous. V was clipped by 7 bases and J by 1 base, with 4 bases between them. The CDR3 sequence is 11 residues long. The germline V gene has CDR1 SNHLY and CDR2 FYNNEI.

The V call is TRBV5-4, the J call TRBJ1-3; 8 bases are a match to TRBD1. In germline, CDR1 is SGHNT, CDR2 YYREEE (reference sequence). J lost 0 bases, V lost 4 bases, and 3 bases had no gene match. CDR3 length equals 15 residues. The CDR3 here is CASSQGQVSGNTIYF. The DNA of the CDR3 is TGTGCCAGCAGCCAGGGACAGGTCTCTGGAAACACCATATATTTT.

V and J are TRBV2 and TRBJ2-1; 11 bases line up with TRBD2. The V and J ends lost 6 bases and 7 bases, in that order; junction bases with no gene match: 5. CDR3 length equals 14 residues. Germline V CDR1 and CDR2: SNHLY, FYNNEI. CDR3 DNA: TGTGCCAGCAGGTTAGCGGGAGGGGGGAATGAGCAGTTCTTC. Translated: CASRLAGGGNEQFF.